The TCR beta chain under discussion was sequenced for a study of CD8 T cells in ankylosing spondylitis. Only a few counts were recorded for this clonotype. Its target is not known. The study's findings and limits: Matched ankylosing spondylitis synovial fluid reportedly showed significant enrichment of disease-linked clones. CD8+ disease-linked clones were present at relatively low frequencies in blood. A subset of motif variants has previously been described in the synovial fluid and blood of reactive arthritis. Seemingly characteristic of ankylosing spondylitis blood was a TCR beta motif consisting of eight highly homologous variants.

The CDR3 sequence is 14 residues long. Germline assignment: CDR1 SEHNR and CDR2 FQNEAQ (reference sequence). V dropped 7 bases and J dropped 0 bases, with 11 bases sitting between them. TCRdb analysed the 5' RACE reads with MiXCR anew, one entry per CDR3 protein. Among roughly 300,000 distinct CDR3 sequences, 7% to 9% were seen once, and the ten largest hold more than 12%. The V and J genes are TRBV7-9 and TRBJ2-3; the D is unclear. This receptor was taken from a male donor with ankylosing spondylitis. The sequencing sample was made of blood, either unsorted or a sorted T cell fraction (not recorded which). CDR3 nucleotides: TGTGCCAGCACCATGACAATGAGCACAGATACGCAGTATTTT. Translating gives CASTMTMSTDTQYF.